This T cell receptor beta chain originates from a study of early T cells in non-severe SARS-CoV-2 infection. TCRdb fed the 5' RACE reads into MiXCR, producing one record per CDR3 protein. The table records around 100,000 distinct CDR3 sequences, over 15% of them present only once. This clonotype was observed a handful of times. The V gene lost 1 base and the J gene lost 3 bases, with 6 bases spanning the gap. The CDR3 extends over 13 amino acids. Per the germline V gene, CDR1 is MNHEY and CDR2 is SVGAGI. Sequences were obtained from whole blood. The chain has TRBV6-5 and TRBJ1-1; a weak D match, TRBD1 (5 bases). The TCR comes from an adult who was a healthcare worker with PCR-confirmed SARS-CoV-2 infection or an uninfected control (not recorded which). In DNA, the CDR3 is TGTGCCAGCAGTTACTTCAGGGACACTGAAGCTTTCTTT. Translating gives CASSYFRDTEAFF.